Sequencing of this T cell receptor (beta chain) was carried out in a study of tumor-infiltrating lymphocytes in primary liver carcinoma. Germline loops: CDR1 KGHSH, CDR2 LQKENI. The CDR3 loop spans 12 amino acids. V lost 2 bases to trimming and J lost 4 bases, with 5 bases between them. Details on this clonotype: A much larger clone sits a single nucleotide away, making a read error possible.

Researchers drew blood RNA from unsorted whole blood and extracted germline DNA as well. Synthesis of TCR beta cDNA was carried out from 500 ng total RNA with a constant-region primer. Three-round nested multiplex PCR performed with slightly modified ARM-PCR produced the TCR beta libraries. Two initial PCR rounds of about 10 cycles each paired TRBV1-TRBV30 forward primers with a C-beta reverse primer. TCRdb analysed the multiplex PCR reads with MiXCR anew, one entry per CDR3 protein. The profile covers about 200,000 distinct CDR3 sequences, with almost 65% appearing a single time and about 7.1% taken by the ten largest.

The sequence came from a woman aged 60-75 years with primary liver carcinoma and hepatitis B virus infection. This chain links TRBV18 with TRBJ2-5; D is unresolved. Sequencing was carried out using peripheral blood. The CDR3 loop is CASSPCPETQYF. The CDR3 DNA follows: TGTGCCAGCTCACCATGCCCAGAGACCCAGTACTTC.